The clone carrying this T cell receptor beta chain was detected once. Its antigen is unidentified. Germline-derived CDR1 and CDR2 are SGDLS and YYNGEE. The junction had 6 bases not matched to a gene; V was cut back by 4 bases and J by 3 bases. The CDR3 is 14 amino acids. The data were produced by immunoSEQ multiplex PCR, yet TCRdb's version contains in-frame clones alone and is incomplete. The sample records under 2,500,000 clones, approximately 95% being singletons. The data derive from a study of shared clonotypes between healthy human individuals. Study results and limitations: Larger estimated richness was generally seen in naive subsets than in memory subsets. Owing to a small donor count, the genetic and exposure-history diversity represented was limited.

Everyone who donated was a Caucasian adult who lived in Nashville, Tennessee. Negatively enriched CD4+ T cells were divided by CD45RA into naive and memory. The rearrangement joins TRBV9 to TRBJ1-2; 7 bases line up with TRBD1. This clonotype was sampled from a man aged 18-30 years in good health. Sequences were obtained from naive CD4+ T cells sorted from blood. Subset noted: CD45RA+ positively selected. The CDR3 DNA follows: TGTGCCAGCAGCCCTCGGGACAGTTACTATGGCTACACCTTC. Its protein product is CASSPRDSYYGYTF.